The 22 T cell receptor beta chains below all came from one sample that was sequenced in a study of T-cell reconstitution after alpha-beta-depleted transplantation in children. The TCRbeta library incorporated unique molecular identifiers. Using its own MiXCR run on the PCR reads, TCRdb lists one record per CDR3 protein. This sample has 330,000 or so distinct CDR3 sequences, with about a tenth found just once. The sequences come from PBMCs from the stem cell graft donor, collected from the stem cell graft. These receptors all stem from a human donor who donated a stem cell graft to a child with acute lymphoblastic leukemia.

This clonotype was seen at least ten times. V and J are TRBV10-3 and TRBJ2-2; D possibly corresponds to TRBD1 (5 bases). V was shortened by 2 bases and J by 3 bases, with 7 bases between the two germline ends. Germline CDR1 reads ENHRY; CDR2 reads SYGVKD. The CDR3 contains 14 residues. The CDR3 loop is CAISEAQDTGELFF. Written as DNA, the CDR3 is TGTGCCATCAGTGAGGCACAGGACACCGGGGAGCTGTTTTTT.

This clonotype is large within its sample. This chain uses TRBV4-1 with TRBJ2-1; 12 bases are shared with TRBD2. Looked up from germline, CDR1 is MGHRA and CDR2 is YSYEKL. The J segment lost 5 bases and the V segment lost 3 bases, leaving 5 bases of the junction unmatched. This CDR3 has 16 amino acids. CDR3: CASSQALAGGNNEQFF. The CDR3 region has the DNA TGCGCCAGCAGCCAGGCCCTAGCGGGAGGGAACAATGAGCAGTTCTTC.

In this sample, this clonotype turned up many times. The chain carries TRBV7-2 and TRBJ2-1; 7 positions agree with TRBD2. Looked up from germline, CDR1 is SGHTA and CDR2 is FQGNSA. There are 16 residues in the CDR3. Trimming at V came to 2 bases and at J to 7 bases, leaving 11 bases not matched to a gene. The CDR3 here is CASSLRGAGSGNEQFF. The CDR3 bases are TGTGCCAGCAGCTTAAGGGGAGCGGGGTCTGGGAATGAGCAGTTCTTC.

The chain employs TRBV29-1 and TRBJ2-1, with TRBD2 as a possible D gene (6 bases). This CDR3 spans 13 amino acids. In germline, CDR1 is SQVTM, CDR2 ANQGSEA. Deletions cut 8 bases from V and 4 bases from J, with 15 bases between. Written as DNA, the CDR3 is TGCAGCCTGAGGGCGGGATGGTACAATGAGCAGTTCTTC. Amino acids: CSLRAGWYNEQFF.

A few counts support this clonotype. The genes are TRBV20-1 and TRBJ2-1; D is unclear. V gave up 3 bases and J gave up 0 bases, with 12 bases separating them. Germline V lookup: CDR1 DFQATT, CDR2 SNEGSKA (reference sequence). The CDR3 extends over 15 amino acids. In DNA form, the CDR3 reads TGCAGTGCTAGCCGTCTTATAGGCTCCTACAATGAGCAGTTCTTC. It is translated as CSASRLIGSYNEQFF.

This clonotype was seen a handful of times. V and J are TRBV28 and TRBJ2-7, with a weak D call TRBD2 (5 bases). The CDR3 spans 17 residues. Trimming shortened V by 3 bases and J by 7 bases, and 25 bases separated the two germline ends. Germline CDR1 is MDHEN and CDR2 is SYDVKM. Here the CDR3 DNA reads TGTGCCAGCAGTTTCCTCGGGGTCTCTACCTACGATCGGGAGCAGTACTTC. It codes for CASSFLGVSTYDREQYF.

This clonotype has just a few counts. The chain is built from TRBV7-6 and TRBJ2-1; 12 nucleotides line up with TRBD2. Unmatched junction bases numbered 9, after V lost 2 bases and J lost 4 bases. Germline loops: CDR1 SGHVS, CDR2 FNYEAQ. The CDR3 totals 18 residues. CDR3 bases: TGTGCCAGCAGCTTACTAGCGGGAGGGATTGCCCCATACAATGAGCAGTTCTTC. Protein sequence: CASSLLAGGIAPYNEQFF.

This clonotype was observed a handful of times. CDR3 residues: CSAREGQPNTEAFF. CDR3 nucleotide sequence: TGCAGTGCTAGAGAAGGGCAGCCGAACACTGAAGCTTTCTTT. The V call is TRBV20-1, the J call TRBJ1-1, with D uncertain. The CDR3 runs 14 residues. CDR1 DFQATT and CDR2 SNEGSKA come from the germline V gene (reference sequence). With 0 bases removed from V and 1 base from J, the gap between germline ends came to 9 bases.

This clonotype was detected many times. This chain connects TRBV9 to TRBJ1-1; 7 bases fit TRBD1. CDR1 is SGDLS, CDR2 YYNGEE, per germline. There are 13 residues in the CDR3. With V trimmed by 0 bases and J by 8 bases, 4 bases remained unmatched. CDR3 region: CASSVVGTEEAFF. The CDR3 DNA sequence: TGTGCCAGCAGCGTAGTTGGGACAGAAGAAGCTTTCTTT.

The chain employs TRBV20-1 and TRBJ2-5, with no clear D. The germline V and J ends were trimmed by 7 bases and 0 bases, with 9 bases remaining between them. The germline CDR1 and CDR2 sequences are DFQATT and SNEGSKA (reference sequence). The CDR3 loop spans 12 amino acids. CDR3 coding DNA: TGCAGTGGACGGTACTACCAAGAGACCCAGTACTTC. Encoded protein: CSGRYYQETQYF.

This clonotype was seen repeatedly, ten times or more. This rearrangement joins TRBV27 to TRBJ2-7; 9 positions match TRBD1. After removal of 3 bases from V and 4 bases from J, the junction contained 10 bases not matched to a gene. Germline values: CDR1 MNHEY, CDR2 SMNVEV (reference sequence). The CDR3 has 16 amino acids. The CDR3 coding sequence is TGTGCCAGCAGTTTGACTCCGGGGACAGGGAGGTACGAGCAGTACTTC. Protein sequence: CASSLTPGTGRYEQYF.

This clonotype was counted a few times. This rearrangement joins TRBV7-9 to TRBJ2-3; D might be TRBD1 (6 bases). With 1 base removed from V and 0 bases from J, the gap between germline ends came to 11 bases. Germline V gene lookup returns CDR1 SEHNR and CDR2 FQNEAQ (reference sequence). This CDR3 is 16 amino acids long. In DNA form, the CDR3 reads TGTGCCAGCAGCTTAGTCCCAGGGGAGAGCACAGATACGCAGTATTTT. This gives the protein CASSLVPGESTDTQYF.

There are a few counts of this clonotype. The CDR3 spells CASSADVYGYTF. The CDR3 coding sequence is TGCGCCAGCAGCGCAGACGTCTATGGCTACACCTTC. The chain carries TRBV5-1 and TRBJ1-2; D not certain. The CDR3 sequence is 12 residues long. V dropped 4 bases and J dropped 4 bases, with 8 bases sitting between them. Per germline, CDR1 SGHRS and CDR2 YFSETQ.

The rearrangement links TRBV12-3 or TRBV12-4 to TRBJ2-5, with TRBD2 matching 13 bases. The CDR3 is 17 residues long. J lost 2 bases, V lost 6 bases, and 9 bases had no gene match. The chain's CDR3 is CASSPGLAGPFQETQYF. The CDR3, as DNA: TGTGCCAGCAGCCCGGGACTAGCGGGACCCTTTCAAGAGACCCAGTACTTC.

The V and J genes are TRBV7-9 and TRBJ2-7; D is possibly TRBD2 (5 bases). V lost 6 bases and J lost 3, with 12 bases in between. From germline, CDR1 is SEHNR and CDR2 FQNEAQ (reference sequence). CDR3 length: 13 amino acids. CDR3 sequence: CASRPMAGYEQYF. CDR3 DNA: TGTGCCAGCAGACCTATGGCGGGCTACGAGCAGTACTTC.

The V gene is TRBV15, the J gene TRBJ2-3; 8 bases line up with TRBD1. Unmatched junction bases numbered 22, after V lost 4 bases and J lost 1 base. There are 21 residues in the CDR3. Germline assignment: CDR1 LNHNV and CDR2 YYDKDF (reference sequence). DNA of the CDR3: TGTGCCACCAGCACCACATTAAACGGCAGGGGGCAGGTCGAACGCACAGATACGCAGTATTTT. Residues: CATSTTLNGRGQVERTDTQYF.

This clonotype was observed at least ten times. The chain links TRBV9 to TRBJ1-2; D is perhaps TRBD1 (5 bases). This CDR3 is 13 amino acids long. In germline, CDR1 is SGDLS, CDR2 YYNGEE. V lost 1 base to trimming and J lost 7 bases, with 11 bases between them. CDR3: CASSVSGDRGYTF. The CDR3 DNA sequence: TGTGCCAGCAGCGTATCGGGGGATCGTGGCTACACCTTC.

This clonotype has just a few counts. The chain links TRBV25-1 to TRBJ2-5; D possibly corresponds to TRBD2 (7 bases). Germline V gene data show CDR1 as MGHDK and CDR2 as SYGVNS. Trimming took 3 bases from V and 2 from J, leaving 10 bases between them. The CDR3 spans 14 residues. CDR3 DNA: TGTGCCAGCAGTGATGCGGGGGCACAAGAGACCCAGTACTTC. Translation gives CASSDAGAQETQYF.

This clonotype came up many times. The V and J genes are TRBV5-6 and TRBJ1-2; tentative D call: TRBD1 (6 bases). CDR3 length: 14 residues. With 2 bases removed from V and 4 bases from J, the gap between germline ends came to 12 bases. CDR1 and CDR2 (germline): SGHDT, YYEEEE. For the CDR3, the DNA is TGTGCCAGCAGCTTTGCCAGACAGGTCTATGGCTACACCTTC. Translation: CASSFARQVYGYTF.

This chain joins TRBV5-1 and TRBJ2-7; D not resolved. Germline lookup yields CDR1 SGHRS and CDR2 YFSETQ. Trimming pared 1 base from V and 6 bases from J, leaving 8 bases between. The CDR3 runs 12 residues. CDR3 in amino acids: CASSLMGREQYF. DNA of the CDR3: TGCGCCAGCAGCTTGATGGGTCGCGAGCAGTACTTC.

This clonotype occurred a few times. This chain links TRBV20-1 with TRBJ2-3; D call uncertain. CDR3 size: 10 residues. Trimming removed 4 bases from V and 2 bases from J, with 1 base in between. Germline V lookup: CDR1 DFQATT, CDR2 SNEGSKA (reference sequence). In DNA form, the CDR3 reads TGCAGTGCTATCACAGATACGCAGTATTTT. The encoded protein is CSAITDTQYF.

The DNA of the CDR3 is TGCGCCAGCAGCTTGTTCCGGGACTCGAGACCAGATACGCAGTATTTT. Its translation: CASSLFRDSRPDTQYF. The V call is TRBV5-1, the J call TRBJ2-3, with D perhaps TRBD2 (6 bases). The CDR3 length is 16 residues. Germline CDR1 reads SGHRS; CDR2 reads YFSETQ. The V gene lost 1 base and the J gene lost 4 bases, with 16 bases spanning the gap.